This T cell receptor (beta chain) was identified in a study of technical replicates of blood from a handful of donors. Only in-frame clones appear in the TCRdb table, and some are missing; sequencing was by immunoSEQ multiplex PCR. The repertoire holds just under 100,000 clones, 95% seen once, with 0.2% to 0.25% in the top ten. The V gene's germline CDR1 is DFQATT and CDR2 SNEGSKA (reference sequence). This CDR3 region has 11 residues. Trimming took 5 bases from V and 7 from J, leaving 12 bases between them. The TCR originated in a human donor in good health. The sample taken for sequencing was T cells isolated from PBMCs. This chain links TRBV20-1 with TRBJ2-7, with D perhaps matching TRBD2 (5 bases). CDR3 in amino acids: CSAPLWTEQYF. The CDR3 bases are TGCAGTGCTCCGTTATGGACTGAGCAGTACTTC.